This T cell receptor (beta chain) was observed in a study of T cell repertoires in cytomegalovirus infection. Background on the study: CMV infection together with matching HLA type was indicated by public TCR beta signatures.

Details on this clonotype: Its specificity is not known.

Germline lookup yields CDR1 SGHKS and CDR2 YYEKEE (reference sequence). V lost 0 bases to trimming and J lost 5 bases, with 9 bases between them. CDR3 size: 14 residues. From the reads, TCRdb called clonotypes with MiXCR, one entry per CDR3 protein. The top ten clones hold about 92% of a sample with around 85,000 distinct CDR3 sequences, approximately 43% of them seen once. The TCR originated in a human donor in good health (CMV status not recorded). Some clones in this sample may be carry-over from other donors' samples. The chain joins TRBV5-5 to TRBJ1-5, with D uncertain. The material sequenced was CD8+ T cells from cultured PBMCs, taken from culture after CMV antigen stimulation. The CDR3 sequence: CASSLASGYQPQHF. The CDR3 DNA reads TGTGCCAGCAGCTTGGCTTCGGGGTATCAGCCCCAGCATTTT.